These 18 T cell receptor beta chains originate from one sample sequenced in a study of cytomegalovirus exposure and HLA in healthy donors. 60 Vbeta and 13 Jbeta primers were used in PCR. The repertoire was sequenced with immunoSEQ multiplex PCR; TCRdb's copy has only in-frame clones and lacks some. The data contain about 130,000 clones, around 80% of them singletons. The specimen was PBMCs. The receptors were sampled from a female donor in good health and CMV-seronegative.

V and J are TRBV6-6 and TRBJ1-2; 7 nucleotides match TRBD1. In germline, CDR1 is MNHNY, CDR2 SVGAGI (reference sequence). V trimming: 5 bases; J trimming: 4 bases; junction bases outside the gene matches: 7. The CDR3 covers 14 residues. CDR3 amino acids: CASSARQGVYGYTF. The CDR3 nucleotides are TGTGCCAGCAGTGCCCGACAGGGTGTCTATGGCTACACCTTC.

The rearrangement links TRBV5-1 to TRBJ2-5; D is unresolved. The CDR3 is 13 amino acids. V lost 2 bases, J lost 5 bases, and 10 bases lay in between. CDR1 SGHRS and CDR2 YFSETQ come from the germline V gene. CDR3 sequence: CASSFPQSETQYF. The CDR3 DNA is TGCGCCAGCAGCTTCCCGCAGTCTGAGACCCAGTACTTC.

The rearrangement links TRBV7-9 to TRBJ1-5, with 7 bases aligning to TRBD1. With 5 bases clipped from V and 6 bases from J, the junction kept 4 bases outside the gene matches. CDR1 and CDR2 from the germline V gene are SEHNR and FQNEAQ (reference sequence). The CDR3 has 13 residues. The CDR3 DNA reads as TGTGCCAGCAGCGAAGGGGGCCGTCAGCCCCAGCATTTT. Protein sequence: CASSEGGRQPQHF.

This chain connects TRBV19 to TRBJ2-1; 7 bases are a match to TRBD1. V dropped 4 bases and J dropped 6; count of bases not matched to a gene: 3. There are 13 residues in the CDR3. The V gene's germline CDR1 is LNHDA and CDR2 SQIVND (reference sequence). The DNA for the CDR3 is TGTGCCAGTAGTAGCACAGGGGTCAATGAGCAGTTCTTC. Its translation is CASSSTGVNEQFF.

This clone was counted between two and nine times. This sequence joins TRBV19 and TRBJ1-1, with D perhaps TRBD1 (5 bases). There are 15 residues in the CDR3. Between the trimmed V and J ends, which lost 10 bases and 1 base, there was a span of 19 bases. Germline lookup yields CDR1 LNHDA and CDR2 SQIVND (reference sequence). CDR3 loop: CATNPPPGKNTEAFF. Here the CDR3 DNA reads TGTGCCACCAACCCTCCCCCAGGGAAGAACACTGAAGCTTTCTTT.

CDR3 DNA: TGTGCCAGCAGCTTCCCCCTAGCGGGAGGGGAGACCCAGTACTTC. It codes for CASSFPLAGGETQYF. The V call is TRBV7-2, the J call TRBJ2-5; 12 nucleotides align to TRBD2. Germline V CDR1 and CDR2: SGHTA, FQGNSA. The CDR3 sequence is 15 residues long. The junction had 4 bases not matched to a gene; V was cut back by 3 bases and J by 5 bases.

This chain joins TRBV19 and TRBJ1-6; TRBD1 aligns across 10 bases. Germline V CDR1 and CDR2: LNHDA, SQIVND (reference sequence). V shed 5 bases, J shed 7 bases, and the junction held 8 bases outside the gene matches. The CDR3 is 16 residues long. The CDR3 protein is CASSERPGQGNSPLHF. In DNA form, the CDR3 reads TGTGCCAGTAGTGAACGACCGGGACAGGGGAATTCACCCCTCCACTTT. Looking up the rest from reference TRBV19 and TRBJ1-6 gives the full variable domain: DGGITQSPKYLFRKEGQNVTLSCEQNLNHDAMYWYRQDPGQGLRLIYYSQIVNDFQKGDIAEGYSVSREKKESFPLTVTSAQKNPTAFYLCASSERPGQGNSPLHFGNGTRLTVT.

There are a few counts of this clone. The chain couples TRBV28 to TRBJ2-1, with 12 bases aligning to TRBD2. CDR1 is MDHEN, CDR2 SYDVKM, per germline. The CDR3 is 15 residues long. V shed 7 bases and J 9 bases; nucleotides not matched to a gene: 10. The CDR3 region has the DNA TGTGCCAGCACCTTCAGACTAGCGGGAGTCCGTGAGCAGTTCTTC. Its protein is CASTFRLAGVREQFF.

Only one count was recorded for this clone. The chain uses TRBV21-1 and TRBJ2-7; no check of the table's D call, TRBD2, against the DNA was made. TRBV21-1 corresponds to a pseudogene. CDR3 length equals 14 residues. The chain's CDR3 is CASSNSCPLYEQYF. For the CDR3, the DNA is TGTGCCAGCAGCAATTCTTGTCCCTTATACGAGCAGTACTTC.

For the CDR3, the DNA is TGTGCCAGCAGCTCAACCGGGACTAGCTTAACCTACGAGCAGTACTTC. This encodes CASSSTGTSLTYEQYF. This chain joins TRBV28 and TRBJ2-7; 9 bases are shared with TRBD2. The CDR3 contains 16 residues. From germline, CDR1 is MDHEN and CDR2 SYDVKM. The V gene end was trimmed by 6 bases and the J gene end by 2 bases; junction bases not matched to a gene: 11.

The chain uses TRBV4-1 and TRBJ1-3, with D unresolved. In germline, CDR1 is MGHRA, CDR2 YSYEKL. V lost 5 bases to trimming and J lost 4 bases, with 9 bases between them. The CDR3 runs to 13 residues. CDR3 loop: CASSGTTGNTIYF. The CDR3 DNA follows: TGCGCCAGCAGCGGTACCACAGGAAACACCATATATTTT.

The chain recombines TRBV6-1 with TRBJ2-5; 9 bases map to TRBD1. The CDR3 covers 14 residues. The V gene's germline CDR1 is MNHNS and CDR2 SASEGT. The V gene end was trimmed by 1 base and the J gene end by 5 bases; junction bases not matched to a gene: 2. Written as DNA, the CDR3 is TGTGCCAGCAGTGAAGTAGGGACAGGGGAGACCCAGTACTTC. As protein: CASSEVGTGETQYF.

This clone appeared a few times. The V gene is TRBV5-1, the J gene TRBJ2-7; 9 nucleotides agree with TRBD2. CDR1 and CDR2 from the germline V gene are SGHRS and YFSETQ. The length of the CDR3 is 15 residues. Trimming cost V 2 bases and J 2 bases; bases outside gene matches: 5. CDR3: CASSFSGGEAYEQYF. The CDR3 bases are TGCGCCAGCAGCTTTAGCGGGGGAGAAGCCTACGAGCAGTACTTC.

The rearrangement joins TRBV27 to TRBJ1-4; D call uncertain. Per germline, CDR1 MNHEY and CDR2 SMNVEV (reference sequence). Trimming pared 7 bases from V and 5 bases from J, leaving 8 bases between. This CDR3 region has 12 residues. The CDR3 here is CASKAGNEKLFF. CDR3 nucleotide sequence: TGTGCCAGCAAAGCAGGAAATGAAAAACTGTTTTTT.

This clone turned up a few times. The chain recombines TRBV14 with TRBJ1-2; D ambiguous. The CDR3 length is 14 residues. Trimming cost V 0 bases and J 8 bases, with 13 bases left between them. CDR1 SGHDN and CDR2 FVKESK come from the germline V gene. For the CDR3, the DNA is TGTGCCAGCAGCCAAGAGGTTCAGCCGGAGGGCTACACCTTC. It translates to CASSQEVQPEGYTF.

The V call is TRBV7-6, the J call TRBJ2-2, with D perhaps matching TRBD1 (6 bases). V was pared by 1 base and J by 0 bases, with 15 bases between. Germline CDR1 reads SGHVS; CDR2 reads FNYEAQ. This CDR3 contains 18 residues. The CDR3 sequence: CASSLGQGSSSNTGELFF. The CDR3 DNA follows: TGTGCCAGCAGCTTAGGGCAGGGGTCCTCCTCGAACACCGGGGAGCTGTTTTTT. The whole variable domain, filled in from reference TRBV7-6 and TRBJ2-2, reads GAGVSQSPRYKVTKRGQDVALRCDPISGHVSLYWYRQALGQGPEFLTYFNYEAQQDKSGLPNDRFSAERPEGSISTLTIQRTEQRDSAMYRCASSLGQGSSSNTGELFFGEGSRLTVL.

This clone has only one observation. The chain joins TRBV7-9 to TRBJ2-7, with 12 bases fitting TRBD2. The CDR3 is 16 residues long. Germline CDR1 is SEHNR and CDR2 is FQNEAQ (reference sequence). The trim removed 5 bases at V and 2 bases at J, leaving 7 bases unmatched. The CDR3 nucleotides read TGTGCCAGCAGCGCGACTAGCGGGAGATTCGCCTACGAGCAGTACTTC. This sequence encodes CASSATSGRFAYEQYF.

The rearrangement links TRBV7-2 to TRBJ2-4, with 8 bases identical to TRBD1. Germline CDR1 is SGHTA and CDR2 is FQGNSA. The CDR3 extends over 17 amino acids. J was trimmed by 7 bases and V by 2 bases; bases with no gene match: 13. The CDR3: CASSLIQGAWVENIQYF. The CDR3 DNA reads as TGTGCCAGCAGCTTAATCCAGGGGGCATGGGTCGAGAACATTCAGTACTTC.